The 17 T cell receptor beta chains in this list originate from one sample, sequenced in a study of blood T cell repertoires in COVID-19 (dated by TCRdb to 2020 to 2022). The library was produced with the immunoSEQ multiplex PCR assay. Sourced from immuneACCESS, this table was stored by TCRdb with only in-frame sequences that have V and J called. A share of the clones is absent; for the studies checked, an unresolved V gene accounts for under half, and the remainder has no known explanation. The sample table lists roughly 180,000 clones, around 88% of them with a count of one. 3.5% to 4.5% of the sample lies in the top ten. The sample consisted of peripheral blood. These TCRs come from a woman aged 25 to 39 with acute or convalescent COVID-19.

The chain combines TRBV29-1 with TRBJ1-4; 7 bases align to TRBD1. Germline assignment: CDR1 SQVTM and CDR2 ANQGSEA. V was clipped by 4 bases and J by 7 bases; unmatched bases: 6. The CDR3 has 13 amino acids. The CDR3 DNA is TGCAGCGTTGCCAGACAGGGCGCTGAAAAACTGTTTTTT. Translated, it gives CSVARQGAEKLFF.

Comments on this clone: This sample also contains other DNA sequences that code for the same CDR3. The rearrangement links TRBV7-2 to TRBJ1-2; D is unclear. CDR3 length equals 14 residues. Germline CDR1 is SGHTA and CDR2 is FQGNSA. V lost 1 base, J lost 2 bases, and 8 bases lay in between. CDR3 residues: CASSLGGGNYGYTF. In nucleotides, the CDR3 is TGTGCCAGCAGCTTAGGCGGCGGGAACTATGGCTACACCTTC. The full variable domain, its missing parts supplied by reference TRBV7-2 and TRBJ1-2, is GAGVSQSPSNKVTEKGKDVELRCDPISGHTALYWYRQSLGQGLEFLIYFQGNSAPDKSGLPSDRFSAERTGGSVSTLTIQRTQQEDSAVYLCASSLGGGNYGYTFGSGTRLTVV.

This chain joins TRBV5-4 and TRBJ2-3, with D maybe TRBD2 (6 bases). The CDR3 loop spans 17 amino acids. Trimming stripped 3 bases from V and 8 bases from J, with 25 bases between. CDR1 SGHNT and CDR2 YYREEE come from the germline V gene (reference sequence). The CDR3 spells CASSSGDLGLSGRTQYF. As DNA, the CDR3 is TGTGCCAGCAGCTCGGGGGACCTCGGCTTGTCCGGGCGTACGCAGTATTTT.

The chain recombines TRBV25-1 with TRBJ2-7; 7 bases fit TRBD1. V was pared by 5 bases and J by 6 bases, with 7 bases of the junction left unmatched. CDR1 MGHDK and CDR2 SYGVNS come from the germline V gene. The CDR3 sequence is 13 residues long. The CDR3 spells CASSRQGAGEQYF. CDR3 nucleotides: TGTGCCAGCAGTAGACAGGGAGCCGGCGAGCAGTACTTC.

Worth noting for this clone: Other DNA sequences in this specimen translate into the identical CDR3. The rearrangement joins TRBV11-2 to TRBJ2-7, with D possibly matching TRBD1 (5 bases). The CDR3 contains 12 residues. The germline V gene encodes CDR1 SGHAT and CDR2 FQNNGV. The V end lost 4 bases, the J end lost 3 bases, and 7 bases lay between the germline ends. The DNA for the CDR3 is TGTGCCAGCAGCTCGCAGGGCTACGAGCAGTACTTC. Its protein product is CASSSQGYEQYF. The complete variable domain, with remaining parts taken from reference TRBV11-2 and TRBJ2-7, reads EAGVAQSPRYKIIEKRQSVAFWCNPISGHATLYWYQQILGQGPKLLIQFQNNGVVDDSQLPKDRFSAERLKGVDSTLKIQPAKLEDSAVYLCASSSQGYEQYFGPGTRLTVT.

V and J are TRBV19 and TRBJ1-2; 8 nucleotides match TRBD1. The CDR3 loop spans 13 amino acids. J gave up 6 bases and V 6 bases, and 6 bases lay outside the gene matches. The germline V gene has CDR1 LNHDA and CDR2 SQIVND (reference sequence). The CDR3 bases are TGTGCCAGTAGCTGGGACAGGCAGGATGGCTACACCTTC. This codes for CASSWDRQDGYTF.

V and J are TRBV28 and TRBJ2-7, with TRBD2 matching over 10 bases. Germline CDR1 reads MDHEN; CDR2 reads SYDVKM. The CDR3 totals 13 residues. The trim removed 9 bases at V and 2 bases at J, leaving 4 bases unmatched. The CDR3 is CARSSGGPYEQYF. The DNA for the CDR3 is TGTGCCAGATCTAGCGGGGGACCCTACGAGCAGTACTTC.

In this sample, this clone turned up a few times. The chain links TRBV9 to TRBJ2-3; the D gene is possibly TRBD2 (7 bases). V was shortened by 0 bases and J by 2 bases, with 16 bases between the two germline ends. Germline V lookup: CDR1 SGDLS, CDR2 YYNGEE. The CDR3 runs 17 residues. CDR3 nucleotide sequence: TGTGCCAGCAGCGTAGGGGAGGGGGGCCAATTCACAGATACGCAGTATTTT. Translation: CASSVGEGGQFTDTQYF.

The V call is TRBV21-1, the J call TRBJ2-3; TRBD1 is taken as the D call from the table, unchecked against the DNA. TRBV21-1 is a pseudogene. This CDR3 has 14 amino acids. CDR3 loop: CASSKGLTTGSSSF. In DNA, the CDR3 is TGTGCCAGCAGCAAAGGCCTTACGACAGGGTCTTCGAGTTTT.

This clone was found once. The chain carries TRBV28 and TRBJ2-5; TRBD1 matches 9 bases. The CDR3 runs 18 residues. Germline trimming cut 2 bases from V and 2 bases from J; bases unmatched to any gene: 12. Germline values: CDR1 MDHEN, CDR2 SYDVKM. CDR3 protein: CASSLRFRTGENQETQYF. CDR3 sequence (DNA): TGTGCCAGCAGTTTAAGGTTCCGGACAGGGGAGAATCAAGAGACCCAGTACTTC.

J is TRBJ2-5 and V is TRBV29-1, with TRBD2 matching 15 bases. The length of the CDR3 is 17 residues. Germline V lookup: CDR1 SQVTM, CDR2 ANQGSEA. The J segment lost 7 bases and the V segment lost 6 bases, leaving 15 bases of the junction unmatched. The CDR3 sequence is CSVAGTSGRQALVTQYF. The CDR3 DNA sequence: TGCAGCGTCGCCGGGACTAGCGGGAGGCAAGCTCTGGTGACCCAGTACTTC.

The V call is TRBV4-1, the J call TRBJ2-2, with TRBD2 identical over 11 bases. Unmatched junction bases numbered 4, after V lost 8 bases and J lost 5 bases. The CDR3 consists of 14 residues. The germline V gene encodes CDR1 MGHRA and CDR2 YSYEKL. CDR3 protein: CASERTSGTGELFF. CDR3 in DNA: TGCGCCAGCGAAAGGACTAGCGGGACCGGGGAGCTGTTTTTT.

The chain employs TRBV28 and TRBJ2-2; D remains unclear. The germline V gene encodes CDR1 MDHEN and CDR2 SYDVKM. With 5 bases removed from V and 10 bases from J, the gap between germline ends came to 5 bases. CDR3 length: 10 amino acids. The CDR3 DNA is TGTGCCAGCAGTCGCGAGGAGCTGTTTTTT. Translation gives CASSREELFF.

This sequence joins TRBV11-3 and TRBJ2-5; 8 nucleotides match TRBD1. Germline V gene sequence: CDR1 SGHNT, CDR2 YENEEA. This CDR3 spans 15 amino acids. The V and J ends lost 1 base and 3 bases, in that order; junction bases with no gene match: 4. The CDR3 sequence is CASSLGGTGEETQYF. CDR3 nucleotide sequence: TGTGCCAGCAGCTTAGGCGGGACAGGCGAAGAGACCCAGTACTTC. Drawing the rest from reference TRBV11-3 and TRBJ2-5, the complete variable domain is EAGVVQSPRYKIIEKKQPVAFWCNPISGHNTLYWYLQNLGQGPELLIRYENEEAVDDSQLPKDRFSAERLKGVDSTLKIQPAELGDSAVYLCASSLGGTGEETQYFGPGTRLLVL.

The rearrangement uses TRBV15 and TRBJ1-2; maybe TRBD1 (6 bases). V gave up 7 bases and J gave up 6 bases, with 24 bases separating them. The CDR3 covers 16 residues. The germline gives CDR1 LNHNV, CDR2 YYDKDF (reference sequence). The CDR3 DNA sequence: TGTGCCACCACGAGAAGGGGGATTGAAGTTGAGGATGGCTACACCTTC. Translating it yields CATTRRGIEVEDGYTF. Variable domain in full (rest from reference TRBV15 and TRBJ1-2): DAMVIQNPRYQVTQFGKPVTLSCSQTLNHNVMYWYQQKSSQAPKLLFHYYDKDFNNEADTPDNFQSRRPNTSFCFLDIRSPGLGDTAMYLCATTRRGIEVEDGYTFGSGTRLTVV.

Only a few counts were recorded for this clone. CDR3 loop: CASSLVAEQFF. As DNA, the CDR3 is TGTGCCAGCAGTTTAGTGGCTGAGCAGTTCTTC. The V and J genes are TRBV12-3 or TRBV12-4 and TRBJ2-1; the D is unclear. Trimming removed 1 base at V and 9 bases at J, with 4 bases between. The CDR3 totals 11 residues.

V and J are TRBV6-1 and TRBJ1-1; D unclear. The CDR3 loop spans 11 amino acids. From germline, CDR1 is MNHNS and CDR2 SASEGT. Trimming took off 1 base at V and 11 bases at J, with 8 bases between the two ends. CDR3 nucleotides: TGTGCCAGCAGTGAAGGAGAACGGGCTTTCTTT. Amino acids: CASSEGERAFF.